The 15 T cell receptor beta chains listed next were all sequenced from one sample in a study of T cell changes during pregnancy in multiple sclerosis. Generated by immunoSEQ multiplex PCR, the TCRdb table keeps only in-frame clones and is missing some. The sample has approximately 60,000 clones; around 92% are singletons. The specimen was CD4+ T cells from peripheral blood mononuclear cells, collected in the second trimester of pregnancy. The receptor set was obtained from a female donor with multiple sclerosis, enrolled in a pregnancy study.

CDR3 loop: CASSAQGTGELFF. The CDR3 region has the DNA TGCGCCAGCAGCGCACAGGGGACCGGGGAGCTGTTTTTT. The J gene is TRBJ2-2, the V gene TRBV5-1; 7 bases fit TRBD1. Germline V gene data show CDR1 as SGHRS and CDR2 as YFSETQ. The CDR3 has 13 amino acids. J was trimmed by 5 bases and V by 4 bases; bases with no gene match: 2.

The rearrangement links TRBV27 to TRBJ2-2; 7 positions match TRBD2. The germline V gene encodes CDR1 MNHEY and CDR2 SMNVEV (reference sequence). The CDR3 contains 15 residues. The ends lost 5 bases at V and 4 bases at J; junction bases unmatched: 7. The CDR3 DNA sequence: TGTGCCAGCAGTCCGAGGCAGCGGGGCACCGGGGAGCTGTTTTTT. The encoded protein is CASSPRQRGTGELFF.

The gene calls are TRBV11-2 and TRBJ2-7; 11 bases map to TRBD2. The J segment lost 3 bases and the V segment lost 7 bases, leaving 5 bases of the junction unmatched. CDR1 is SGHAT and CDR2 is FQNNGV in the germline V gene. This CDR3 is built from 14 residues. The CDR3 DNA reads TGTGCCAGCACCCCGGGACTAGCGGTCTACGAGCAGTACTTC. Its translation is CASTPGLAVYEQYF.

This rearrangement joins TRBV18 to TRBJ2-2; 9 bases match TRBD1. In germline, CDR1 is KGHSH, CDR2 LQKENI. The CDR3 contains 17 residues. V was pared by 4 bases and J by 5 bases, with 11 bases of the junction left unmatched. This CDR3 is CASSLTGGPRSTGELFF. CDR3 nucleotide sequence: TGTGCCAGCTCACTTACAGGGGGCCCCCGAAGTACCGGGGAGCTGTTTTTT.

The genes are TRBV28 and TRBJ2-7, with 10 bases matching TRBD2. V lost 8 bases and J lost 2; bases outside the gene matches: 6. In germline, CDR1 is MDHEN, CDR2 SYDVKM. The CDR3 length is 14 residues. In nucleotides, the CDR3 is TGTGCCAGCGCTCTAGCGGGGGTTCCCTACGAGCAGTACTTC. As protein: CASALAGVPYEQYF.

The chain is built from TRBV30 and TRBJ1-1; D perhaps matches TRBD1 (6 bases). V was cut by 7 bases and J by 0 bases, with 15 bases left in between. Germline V gene sequence: CDR1 GTSNPN, CDR2 SVGIG (reference sequence). The CDR3 covers 14 residues. The CDR3 nucleotides are TGTGCCTTGGGGGGGGGCGCCCTGAACACTGAAGCTTTCTTT. It encodes CALGGGALNTEAFF.

This chain uses TRBV30 with TRBJ2-3, with 8 bases identical to TRBD1. The germline gives CDR1 GTSNPN, CDR2 SVGIG (reference sequence). The CDR3 is 14 residues long. CDR3 region: CATGGSGGSDTQYF. As DNA, the CDR3 is TGTGCAACTGGAGGGTCAGGGGGCTCAGATACGCAGTATTTT.

The V gene is TRBV11-2, the J gene TRBJ1-3; the D is unclear. This CDR3 is 17 amino acids long. The germline gives CDR1 SGHAT, CDR2 FQNNGV. Trimming took 0 bases from V and 3 from J, leaving 15 bases between them. The CDR3 region has the DNA TGTGCCAGCAGCTTAGATCTCCGCCAGATTCTTGGAAACACCATATATTTT. It codes for CASSLDLRQILGNTIYF.

The V gene is TRBV5-1, the J gene TRBJ1-1; 10 bases line up with TRBD1. V was pared by 2 bases and J by 3 bases, with 7 bases of the junction left unmatched. Germline V gene sequence: CDR1 SGHRS, CDR2 YFSETQ. This CDR3 has 16 residues. The CDR3 is CASSFGTGVVDTEAFF. CDR3 DNA sequence: TGCGCCAGCAGCTTTGGGACAGGGGTAGTAGACACTGAAGCTTTCTTT.

This clone was seen a few times. V usage is TRBV15 and J usage is TRBJ2-7; D might be TRBD1 (6 bases). The CDR3 contains 15 residues. V was cut by 0 bases and J by 0 bases, with 9 bases left in between. CDR1 LNHNV and CDR2 YYDKDF come from the germline V gene (reference sequence). The CDR3, as DNA: TGTGCCACCAGCAGAGATCCCAGGGGCTCCTACGAGCAGTACTTC. Its translation is CATSRDPRGSYEQYF.

V gene TRBV27 combines with J gene TRBJ2-3; 16 nucleotides align to TRBD2. Germline assignment: CDR1 MNHEY and CDR2 SMNVEV (reference sequence). V lost 10 bases, J lost 4 bases, and 8 bases stayed unmatched. The CDR3 has 16 residues. CDR3 region: CATPGLAGGSPDTQYF. The CDR3 coding sequence is TGTGCCACCCCGGGACTAGCGGGGGGGTCGCCAGATACGCAGTATTTT.

Remarks on this clone: Other nucleotide sequences in the sample specify the same CDR3. J is TRBJ2-7 and V is TRBV5-1, with 9 bases lining up with TRBD1. The V gene's germline CDR1 is SGHRS and CDR2 YFSETQ. Losses at the gene ends were 3 bases for V and 5 bases for J; bases not matched to a gene: 3. There are 13 residues in the CDR3. The CDR3 protein is CASSSGQGNEQYF. In nucleotides, the CDR3 is TGCGCCAGCAGCTCTGGACAGGGGAACGAGCAGTACTTC.

The chain recombines TRBV18 with TRBJ1-4; D not certain. The CDR3 extends over 13 amino acids. Trimming removed 4 bases at V and 10 bases at J, with 13 bases between. Germline V gene sequence: CDR1 KGHSH, CDR2 LQKENI. The CDR3 DNA reads TGTGCCAGCTCACTGGATGCAGGAGGAAAACTGTTTTTT. Its protein is CASSLDAGGKLFF.

The chain is built from TRBV2 and TRBJ2-5; D gene uncertain. The CDR3 is 13 amino acids. The germline V gene encodes CDR1 SNHLY and CDR2 FYNNEI. V shed 3 bases and J shed 0 bases, with 5 bases lying between them. CDR3 region: CASSDHNQETQYF. The CDR3 nucleotides read TGTGCCAGCAGTGACCACAACCAAGAGACCCAGTACTTC.

The V gene is TRBV9, the J gene TRBJ1-1, with TRBD1 identical over 8 bases. Trimming cost V 4 bases and J 0 bases; bases outside gene matches: 5. The CDR3 covers 15 residues. CDR1 SGDLS and CDR2 YYNGEE come from the germline V gene. The CDR3 DNA follows: TGTGCCAGCAGCCCAGGGACAGGTATGAACACTGAAGCTTTCTTT. Its translation is CASSPGTGMNTEAFF.